This T cell receptor beta chain was profiled in a study of blood T cells in healthy people across ages. V lost 0 bases, J lost 5 bases, and 10 bases stayed unmatched. The germline CDR1 and CDR2 sequences are MNHEY and SMNVEV (reference sequence). This CDR3 region has 16 residues. This clonotype was observed a single time. What it binds is not known. Total RNA, at least 5.5 micrograms per sample, was extracted from PBMCs. Then a second PCR, running about 6 to 11 cycles, was carried out with a sample-barcoded 5' primer and a J-beta primer mix. MiXCR, run by TCRdb on the 5' RACE reads, gives a single entry per CDR3 protein. The sample yields some 940,000 distinct CDR3 sequences, 25% to 35% seen once. Broader study findings: Researchers deemed the diversity estimates from one million T cells underestimates.

These data are also associated with another study on T cells of mothers and their children. From that study: Six or seven children and their three healthy Caucasian mothers were the donors.

The source is a woman aged 40 to 50 in good health. The rearrangement links TRBV27 to TRBJ2-7; 7 bases agree with TRBD1. Sequencing used blood. The CDR3 spells CASSLSGQLGWDEQYF. In nucleotides, the CDR3 is TGTGCCAGCAGTTTATCGGGACAGCTGGGATGGGACGAGCAGTACTTC.